This entry features one T cell receptor (beta chain) sequence. The sample belongs to a study of T cell changes during pregnancy in multiple sclerosis. Sequencing was performed with immunoSEQ multiplex PCR; in TCRdb, only in-frame clones are kept and a portion is missing. The sample yields over 25,000 clones, 85% to 90% seen once. J was trimmed by 1 base and V by 3 bases; bases with no gene match: 14. CDR1 is SGDLS, CDR2 YYNGEE, per germline. The CDR3 spans 19 residues. V and J are TRBV9 and TRBJ1-3, with 9 positions matching TRBD1. The clonotype comes from a female donor with multiple sclerosis, enrolled in a pregnancy study. The sequencing here drew on CD8+ T cells from peripheral blood mononuclear cells, taken in the second trimester of pregnancy. The CDR3 reads CASSETGGSEGVSGNTIYF. The CDR3 DNA sequence: TGTGCCAGCAGCGAAACAGGGGGCTCAGAGGGGGTTTCTGGAAACACCATATATTTT.